A selection of T cell receptor beta chains follows, all from one sample in a study of T cell responses to AZD1222 COVID-19 vaccine. TCRdb's copy holds only in-frame clones and misses some; the assay was immunoSEQ multiplex PCR. The sample has roughly 58,000 clones, 75% to 90% seen once; the top ten hold 6.1%. Here the sequenced sample was peripheral blood, taken 28 days after the second AZD1222 dose. Receptors originate from an adult who received the AZD1222 COVID-19 vaccine. CDR3s include the opening cysteine and the closing phenylalanine or tryptophan. A D gene is named only where the DNA matches it firmly. Clone size appears in some rows only: once, few, many, or a class for an expanded clone.

v_gene	j_gene	d_gene	abundance	CDR3nt	CDR3aa
TRBV5-1	TRBJ2-1	.	.	TGCGCCAGCGCCCTGTGGCGGGGAGCGAACAATGAGCAGTTCTTC	CASALWRGANNEQFF
TRBV7-9	TRBJ2-3	TRBD2	.	TGTGCCAGCAGCGGCGGACTAGCGGAGGTTTCGACAGATACGCAGTATTTT	CASSGGLAEVSTDTQYF
TRBV6-5	TRBJ1-2	.	.	TGTGCCAGCAACGGGCTCGGGTATGGCTACACCTTC	CASNGLGYGYTF
TRBV10-3	TRBJ2-2	.	few	TGTGCCATCAGGGACACCGGGGAGCTGTTTTTT	CAIRDTGELFF
TRBV6-4	TRBJ2-1	.	few	TGTGCCAGCAGTGGTACAGGGCGCGGAGAGCAGTTCTTC	CASSGTGRGEQFF
TRBV7-2	TRBJ2-7	TRBD2	.	TGTGCCAGCAGCCGCGGGGGTAGCGCGCTCTCCTACGAGCAGTACTTC	CASSRGGSALSYEQYF
TRBV7-3	TRBJ2-2	.	.	TGTGCCAGCAGGGGTCCGATCGGGGAGCTGTTTTTT	CASRGPIGELFF
TRBV4-1	TRBJ2-5	.	.	TGCGCCAGCAGCCAATCCGCAGGTTCGGAGACCCAGTACTTC	CASSQSAGSETQYF
TRBV3-1/TRBV3-2	TRBJ1-5	.	.	TGTGCCAGCAGCCAAGTGACGAGGGGTCAGCCCCAGCATTTT	CASSQVTRGQPQHF
TRBV7-9	TRBJ1-3	TRBD1	.	TGTGCCAGCCGCGACAGGGGATACTCTGGAAACACCATATATTTT	CASRDRGYSGNTIYF
TRBV19	TRBJ1-1	.	.	TGTGCCAGCGCCCAGCGCTCCGGGGTATGGAACACTGAAGCTTTCTTT	CASAQRSGVWNTEAFF
TRBV3-1/TRBV3-2	TRBJ2-3	.	.	TGTGCCAGCAGCCAAGACGACGCAACAGATACGCAGTATTTT	CASSQDDATDTQYF
TRBV7-2	TRBJ1-1	.	few	TGTGCCAGCAGCTTACGTATGCCGAACACTGAAGCTTTCTTT	CASSLRMPNTEAFF
TRBV27	TRBJ1-2	.	.	TGTGCCAGCAGTTACCAAAGAAATAACTATGGCTACACCTTC	CASSYQRNNYGYTF
TRBV3-1/TRBV3-2	TRBJ1-1	TRBD1	few	TGTGCCAGCAGCCTAACAGGGGGTACTGAAGCTTTCTTT	CASSLTGGTEAFF
TRBV19	TRBJ2-7	TRBD1	.	TGTGCCAGTAGTTTGGACAGGCTCTCCTTCTACGAGCAGTACTTC	CASSLDRLSFYEQYF
TRBV7-6	TRBJ1-1	.	.	TGTGCCAGCAGCCCCAGGGCCGTAAACACTGAAGCTTTCTTT	CASSPRAVNTEAFF
TRBV6-4	TRBJ2-6	.	few	TGTGCCAGCAGTCTTGGCTCTGGGGCCAACGTCCTGACTTTC	CASSLGSGANVLTF
TRBV5-1	TRBJ1-5	.	few	TGCGCCAGCAGCTTTCAACGGACAGAGATTTATAGCAATCAGCCCCAGCATTTT	CASSFQRTEIYSNQPQHF
TRBV30	TRBJ1-6	TRBD1	.	TGTGCCTGGAAGGGGGACAGAGATTCACCCCTCCACTTT	CAWKGDRDSPLHF
TRBV5-1	TRBJ1-2	TRBD1	.	TGCGCCAGCAGCCCCGGACAGGGGGCTTTGGGCTACACCTTC	CASSPGQGALGYTF
TRBV18	TRBJ2-5	TRBD1	.	TGTGCCAGCTCAACAGGGGGGGAGACCCAGTACTTC	CASSTGGETQYF
TRBV5-4	TRBJ1-2	TRBD1	few	TGTGCCAGCAGCTCAGAAACAGGGGGTCGAGGCTACACCTTC	CASSSETGGRGYTF
TRBV6-5	TRBJ2-7	.	.	TGTGCCAGCAGTTACTCGACCGGGGGCGAATCGATGAAGTACTTC	CASSYSTGGESMKYF
TRBV7-2	TRBJ2-1	TRBD2	.	TGTGCCAGCAGCTTAGAAATCCGGCGGGAGCGAGATGAGCAGTTCTTC	CASSLEIRRERDEQFF
TRBV27	TRBJ1-3	.	.	TGTGCCAGCAGTTTCGGGGGAAGTGGAAACACCATATATTTT	CASSFGGSGNTIYF
TRBV10-3	TRBJ2-7	.	.	TGTGCCATCAGTGAAATCCCTCTGGGCAGCTCCTACGAGCAGTACTTC	CAISEIPLGSSYEQYF
TRBV28	TRBJ2-7	.	.	TGTGCCAGCAACCAGAAAGGCTACGAGCAGTACTTC	CASNQKGYEQYF
TRBV19	TRBJ1-2	.	.	TGTGCCAGTATAAAAAGGACCTATGGCTACACCTTC	CASIKRTYGYTF
TRBV27	TRBJ1-6	TRBD1	.	TGTGCCAGCAGCACCAGGGGGCGTAATTCACCCCTCCACTTT	CASSTRGRNSPLHF
TRBV5-1	TRBJ2-1	TRBD2	.	TGCGCCAGCACCCCGGGGGGACTAGGGGTGTATAATGAGCAGTTCTTC	CASTPGGLGVYNEQFF
TRBV29-1	TRBJ1-2	.	.	TGCAGCGTTGAAGATCCGGCGGGATTTTATGGCTACACCTTC	CSVEDPAGFYGYTF
TRBV5-4	TRBJ1-6	TRBD1	.	TGTGCCAGCAGCCGGACAGGGGAGGCTTCACCCCTCCACTTT	CASSRTGEASPLHF
TRBV28	TRBJ2-5	.	.	TGTGCCAGCAGTTTACCCGGACAGCCTCAAGAGACCCAGTACTTC	CASSLPGQPQETQYF
TRBV6-4	TRBJ1-6	TRBD1	.	TGTGCCAGCAGTGACTACAGGGGGAATTCACCCCTCCACTTT	CASSDYRGNSPLHF
TRBV2	TRBJ2-7	.	.	TGTGCCAGCAACGTAGTAAGAAACTACGAGCAGTACTTC	CASNVVRNYEQYF
TRBV6-4	TRBJ2-2	TRBD2	.	TGTGCCAGCAGGACTCTAGCGGGAACCGGGGAGCTGTTTTTT	CASRTLAGTGELFF
TRBV30	TRBJ1-2	.	.	TGTGCCTGGAGAACTCACGGCTATGGCTACACCTTC	CAWRTHGYGYTF
TRBV9	TRBJ1-4	.	.	TGTGCCAGCAGCGCGGGTCTTCAATTTAATGAAAAACTGTTTTTT	CASSAGLQFNEKLFF
TRBV2	TRBJ2-7	.	.	TGTGCCAGCAGCCAGCGAGGGCGCGAGCAGTACTTC	CASSQRGREQYF
TRBV6-5	TRBJ2-1	TRBD1	.	TGTGCCAGCAGTTACTCGGGGACAGGGAAAGGCAATGAGCAGTTCTTC	CASSYSGTGKGNEQFF
TRBV18	TRBJ2-7	.	.	TGTGCCAGCTCACCAGAAAGTCAGGGGCCCTACGAGCAGTACTTC	CASSPESQGPYEQYF
TRBV28	TRBJ1-4	.	.	TGTGCCAGCAGCGTGGGGGGGACAAATGAAAAACTGTTTTTT	CASSVGGTNEKLFF
TRBV30	TRBJ1-3	.	.	TGTGCCTGGAACCCCCTCTCTGGAAACACCATATATTTT	CAWNPLSGNTIYF
TRBV6-2/TRBV6-3	TRBJ2-7	.	.	TGTGCCAGCAGTTATCCCCCCCGGGGGCAGTACTTC	CASSYPPRGQYF
TRBV5-1	TRBJ1-2	TRBD1	once	TGCGCCAGCAGCACAGGACAGGGCGGGTATGGCTACACCTTC	CASSTGQGGYGYTF
TRBV5-1	TRBJ2-7	.	.	TGCGCCAGCAGCTTGACACCCTACGAGCAGTACTTC	CASSLTPYEQYF
TRBV5-4	TRBJ2-1	TRBD2	.	TGTGCCAGCAGCCAAACTAGCGGGGGGGTCAATGAGCAGTTCTTC	CASSQTSGGVNEQFF
TRBV7-2	TRBJ2-1	TRBD2	.	TGTGCCAGCAGACCCGGCGGGACTAGCGAGACCAATGAGCAGTTCTTC	CASRPGGTSETNEQFF
TRBV9	TRBJ2-7	TRBD2	.	TGTGCCAGCAGCCTCTCGGGACTAGCTAGCGCGGGCGAGCAGTACTTC	CASSLSGLASAGEQYF
TRBV7-7	TRBJ1-6	.	.	TGTGCTAGCAGCCCCGGGACCAGCGGTAATTCACCCCTCCACTTT	CASSPGTSGNSPLHF
TRBV18	TRBJ1-3	.	.	TGTGCCAGCTCACGGATTGAGGGACTTCCTGGAAACACCATATATTTT	CASSRIEGLPGNTIYF
TRBV30	TRBJ1-5	.	.	TGTGCCTGGAGTATGGGGGACTTCACTAATCAGCCCCAGCATTTT	CAWSMGDFTNQPQHF
TRBV9	TRBJ2-2	.	.	TGTGCCAGCAGCGTAGTTAGCAGAGTATCGACCGGGGAGCTGTTTTTT	CASSVVSRVSTGELFF